A single sample is the source of the 12 T cell receptor beta chains below, sequenced in a study of blood T cell repertoires in COVID-19. Clones were sequenced by immunoSEQ multiplex PCR, and TCRdb holds only the in-frame ones, with some missing. This table holds under 200,000 clones, over 75% found once. What was sequenced was PBMCs or T cells enriched from blood (not recorded which). The receptors were sampled from a woman between 45 and 65 years old who had recovered from COVID-19.

The chain combines TRBV29-1 with TRBJ2-5, with TRBD1 as a possible D gene (7 bases). V lost 2 bases to trimming and J lost 5 bases, with 12 bases between them. The CDR3 totals 13 residues. CDR1 is SQVTM and CDR2 is ANQGSEA in the germline V gene. The CDR3, as DNA: TGCAGCGTTGAAAGGAGGGGGCAGGAGACCCAGTACTTC. This sequence encodes CSVERRGQETQYF.

The chain recombines TRBV5-4 with TRBJ2-7; 12 bases fit TRBD2. The V and J ends lost 3 bases and 3 bases, in that order; junction bases with no gene match: 10. CDR3 length equals 17 residues. The germline V gene encodes CDR1 SGHNT and CDR2 YYREEE (reference sequence). The CDR3 nucleotides read TGTGCCAGCAGCTCGGGGCCGAAGACTAGCGGGAGCTACGAGCAGTACTTC. Protein: CASSSGPKTSGSYEQYF.

J is TRBJ2-1 and V is TRBV28, with 10 bases aligning to TRBD1. The CDR3 covers 16 residues. Germline values: CDR1 MDHEN, CDR2 SYDVKM. Trimming took 5 bases from V and 0 from J; bases not matched to a gene: 4. CDR3 protein: CASSTGQGVSYNEQFF. The CDR3 DNA reads as TGTGCCAGCAGTACCGGACAGGGGGTCTCCTACAATGAGCAGTTCTTC. Variable domain in full (rest from reference TRBV28 and TRBJ2-1): DVKVTQSSRYLVKRTGEKVFLECVQDMDHENMFWYRQDPGLGLRLIYFSYDVKMKEKGDIPEGYSVSREKKERFSLILESASTNQTSMYLCASSTGQGVSYNEQFFGPGTRLTVL.

The V and J genes are TRBV28 and TRBJ2-2; 12 bases fit TRBD1. The ends lost 4 bases at V and 6 bases at J; junction bases unmatched: 3. The CDR3 extends over 15 amino acids. The germline gives CDR1 MDHEN, CDR2 SYDVKM. DNA for the CDR3: TGTGCCAGCAGTTCAGGGACAGGGGGCCCCGGGGAGCTGTTTTTT. Protein product: CASSSGTGGPGELFF.

The rearrangement uses TRBV27 and TRBJ2-7; 9 bases map to TRBD2. V dropped 3 bases and J dropped 0; count of bases not matched to a gene: 6. CDR1 MNHEY and CDR2 SMNVEV come from the germline V gene (reference sequence). The CDR3 has 16 residues. The CDR3 loop is CASSLWASGNSYEQYF. The CDR3, as DNA: TGTGCCAGCAGTTTGTGGGCTAGCGGGAACTCCTACGAGCAGTACTTC.

The rearrangement uses TRBV18 and TRBJ2-3; 7 bases match TRBD2. V was clipped by 2 bases and J by 2 bases; unmatched bases: 4. Per the germline V gene, CDR1 is KGHSH and CDR2 is LQKENI. The CDR3 loop spans 15 amino acids. In DNA, the CDR3 is TGTGCCAGCTCACCAGGGACTACCCCCACAGATACGCAGTATTTT. Its protein is CASSPGTTPTDTQYF.

CDR3 bases: TGTGCCAGCAGTTCCGGGGGACTAGCGAGCTACGAGCAGTACTTC. Amino acid sequence: CASSSGGLASYEQYF. The chain employs TRBV28 and TRBJ2-7; 10 positions agree with TRBD2. The junction had 6 bases not matched to a gene; V was cut back by 4 bases and J by 3 bases. The CDR3 loop spans 15 amino acids. Germline assignment: CDR1 MDHEN and CDR2 SYDVKM.

The V gene is TRBV18, the J gene TRBJ2-1; 11 bases are shared with TRBD1. V dropped 4 bases and J dropped 2; count of bases not matched to a gene: 4. The CDR3 runs to 16 residues. Germline V gene lookup returns CDR1 KGHSH and CDR2 LQKENI. The CDR3 DNA reads TGTGCCAGCTCACTAGGGACAGGGGGGACCTACAATGAGCAGTTCTTC. This gives the protein CASSLGTGGTYNEQFF.

The V call is TRBV5-4, the J call TRBJ1-1, with 8 bases that match TRBD1. From germline, CDR1 is SGHNT and CDR2 YYREEE (reference sequence). The CDR3 extends over 16 amino acids. V lost 2 bases and J lost 4; bases outside the gene matches: 10. CDR3 in DNA: TGTGCCAGCAGCTTTTATCAGGGGGCTATCATCACTGAAGCTTTCTTT. Its protein product is CASSFYQGAIITEAFF.

This chain connects TRBV19 to TRBJ1-5; 7 bases match TRBD1. This CDR3 has 16 amino acids. The trim removed 2 bases at V and 0 bases at J, leaving 4 bases unmatched. Germline CDR1 reads LNHDA; CDR2 reads SQIVND (reference sequence). CDR3 sequence: CASSIPDRSSNQPQHF. The CDR3 DNA is TGTGCCAGTAGTATACCGGACAGGAGTAGCAATCAGCCCCAGCATTTT. Drawing the rest from reference TRBV19 and TRBJ1-5, the complete variable domain is DGGITQSPKYLFRKEGQNVTLSCEQNLNHDAMYWYRQDPGQGLRLIYYSQIVNDFQKGDIAEGYSVSREKKESFPLTVTSAQKNPTAFYLCASSIPDRSSNQPQHFGDGTRLSIL.

The rearrangement uses TRBV19 and TRBJ1-1; D is uncertain. V shed 7 bases and J shed 7 bases, with 10 bases lying between them. The CDR3 extends over 11 amino acids. Per the germline V gene, CDR1 is LNHDA and CDR2 is SQIVND (reference sequence). The CDR3 protein is CASKRPNEAFF. The CDR3 coding sequence is TGTGCCAGTAAGCGACCCAATGAAGCTTTCTTT.

This rearrangement joins TRBV6-5 to TRBJ1-5; D might be TRBD1 (6 bases). The CDR3 runs to 14 residues. Between the trimmed V and J ends, which lost 6 bases and 4 bases, there was a span of 13 bases. Per germline, CDR1 MNHEY and CDR2 SVGAGI. The CDR3 nucleotides are TGTGCCAGCAGCCCAACAGGGTTGAATCAGCCCCAGCATTTT. Translation: CASSPTGLNQPQHF.